One sample yielded the 14 T cell receptor beta chains listed below, sequenced in a study of blood T cell repertoires in COVID-19. TCRdb's copy holds only in-frame clones and misses some; the assay was immunoSEQ multiplex PCR. Here the sample spans about 190,000 clones, 84% being singletons. Specimen: peripheral blood. These receptors all come from a woman aged 65 to 85 with active or convalescent COVID-19.

V gene TRBV6-4 combines with J gene TRBJ2-7; 9 bases map to TRBD2. Germline trimming cut 9 bases from V and 5 bases from J; bases unmatched to any gene: 20. Germline-derived CDR1 and CDR2 are MRHNA and SNTAGT. This CDR3 region has 17 residues. The CDR3 nucleotides read TGTGCCAGGGGCCCTTATAGCGGGAGACTCGAAATCGACGAGCAGTACTTC. Its protein is CARGPYSGRLEIDEQYF.

The V and J genes are TRBV4-1 and TRBJ2-4; D may be TRBD2 (7 bases). The germline gives CDR1 MGHRA, CDR2 YSYEKL. Deletions cut 4 bases from V and 2 bases from J, with 18 bases between. The CDR3 is 17 residues long. The CDR3 loop reads CASSLVGGGFTKNIQYF. The CDR3 DNA reads TGCGCCAGCAGCCTGGTGGGGGGGGGCTTCACCAAAAACATTCAGTACTTC.

Details on this clone: Other DNA sequences in this sample translate to the same CDR3. The chain uses TRBV24-1 and TRBJ2-1; D is perhaps TRBD2 (5 bases). This CDR3 is 15 amino acids long. Trimming left V 1 base short and J 6 bases short, with 12 bases between. The germline V gene has CDR1 KGHDR and CDR2 SFDVKD. The CDR3 loop reads CATSDFSGGGNEQFF. Here the CDR3 DNA reads TGTGCCACCAGTGATTTTTCCGGCGGAGGCAATGAGCAGTTCTTC.

The CDR3 sequence is CSVDETANYGYTF. The CDR3, as DNA: TGCAGCGTTGACGAGACAGCTAACTATGGCTACACCTTC. The chain couples TRBV29-1 to TRBJ1-2; TRBD1 might be the D (5 bases). The CDR3 is made up of 13 amino acids. The V end lost 3 bases, the J end lost 0 bases, and 8 bases lay between the germline ends. The germline CDR1 and CDR2 sequences are SQVTM and ANQGSEA.

V gene TRBV5-4 combines with J gene TRBJ2-7; 12 nucleotides align to TRBD2. Germline trimming cut 3 bases from V and 2 bases from J; bases unmatched to any gene: 3. The CDR3 consists of 15 residues. Germline V lookup: CDR1 SGHNT, CDR2 YYREEE (reference sequence). The DNA of the CDR3 is TGTGCCAGCAGCTCTAGCGGGAGGGGCACCTACGAGCAGTACTTC. Residues: CASSSSGRGTYEQYF.

J is TRBJ1-4 and V is TRBV15, with a tentative D call TRBD1 (6 bases). The ends were cut back, 1 base at V and 2 bases at J, with 8 bases in the middle. The V gene's germline CDR1 is LNHNV and CDR2 YYDKDF (reference sequence). The CDR3 totals 15 residues. The CDR3 nucleotides are TGTGCCACCAGCAGAGTGGGGGCTACTAATGAAAAACTGTTTTTT. This sequence encodes CATSRVGATNEKLFF.

The V call is TRBV5-5, the J call TRBJ2-7; 10 bases align to TRBD1. Per the germline V gene, CDR1 is SGHKS and CDR2 is YYEKEE (reference sequence). CDR3 size: 14 residues. V shed 0 bases, J shed 7 bases, and the junction held 4 bases outside the gene matches. The CDR3 protein is CASSLGQGAREQYF. The CDR3 nucleotides are TGTGCCAGCAGCTTGGGACAGGGGGCAAGGGAGCAGTACTTC.

A few counts support this clone. The chain employs TRBV10-1 and TRBJ2-1; TRBD2 aligns across 10 bases. J lost 10 bases, V lost 0 bases, and 9 bases had no gene match. Germline CDR1 WNHNN, CDR2 SYGVQD (reference sequence). The CDR3 is 16 amino acids. In nucleotides, the CDR3 is TGCGCCAGCAGTGAGTCTATCCTAGCGGGAGTAAGGGAGCAGTTCTTC. It specifies CASSESILAGVREQFF.

As to this clone: Other DNA sequences within the sample encode an identical CDR3. The chain uses TRBV19 and TRBJ2-2; no firm D call. Trimming cost V 4 bases and J 5 bases, with 5 bases left between them. CDR3 length: 12 amino acids. CDR1 is LNHDA, CDR2 SQIVND, per germline (reference sequence). The CDR3 protein is CASSTFTGELFF. The DNA for the CDR3 is TGTGCCAGTAGTACGTTTACCGGGGAGCTGTTTTTT.

The genes are TRBV29-1 and TRBJ2-1; maybe TRBD2 (5 bases). CDR3 size: 14 residues. The germline CDR1 and CDR2 sequences are SQVTM and ANQGSEA. V was cut by 3 bases and J by 0 bases, with 9 bases left in between. Here the CDR3 reads CSVDGSSSYNEQFF. In DNA, the CDR3 is TGCAGCGTTGATGGGAGCAGCTCCTACAATGAGCAGTTCTTC.

The V gene is TRBV4-1, the J gene TRBJ2-7; 9 nucleotides line up with TRBD1. Germline V lookup: CDR1 MGHRA, CDR2 YSYEKL. The CDR3 extends over 14 amino acids. Trimming took 4 bases from V and 4 from J; bases not matched to a gene: 5. The CDR3 sequence is CASSPGQGVYEQYF. CDR3 DNA sequence: TGCGCCAGCAGCCCGGGACAGGGTGTATACGAGCAGTACTTC.

The rearrangement joins TRBV11-2 to TRBJ1-3; 7 bases map to TRBD1. Germline trimming cut 5 bases from V and 2 bases from J; bases unmatched to any gene: 12. This CDR3 region has 17 residues. Germline V CDR1 and CDR2: SGHAT, FQNNGV. CDR3 sequence reads: CASSPPQGDKAGNTIYF. Written as DNA, the CDR3 is TGTGCCAGCAGCCCTCCCCAGGGGGACAAGGCTGGAAACACCATATATTTT.

This rearrangement joins TRBV6-5 to TRBJ2-1, with D possibly being TRBD2 (7 bases). Trimming removed 5 bases from V and 8 bases from J, with 13 bases in between. CDR1 is MNHEY and CDR2 is SVGAGI in the germline V gene. The CDR3 extends over 13 amino acids. Here the CDR3 DNA reads TGTGCCAGCAGTCGAACAGGGAGGGATGAGCAGTTCTTC. Amino acids: CASSRTGRDEQFF.

The V gene is TRBV6-6, the J gene TRBJ2-7; TRBD1 might be the D (6 bases). There are 15 residues in the CDR3. Germline CDR1 reads MNHNY; CDR2 reads SVGAGI (reference sequence). Trimming took 0 bases from V and 1 from J, leaving 10 bases between them. The CDR3, as DNA: TGTGCCAGCAGTTACTCGATCGGACAGTCCTACGAGCAGTACTTC. Translating it yields CASSYSIGQSYEQYF.